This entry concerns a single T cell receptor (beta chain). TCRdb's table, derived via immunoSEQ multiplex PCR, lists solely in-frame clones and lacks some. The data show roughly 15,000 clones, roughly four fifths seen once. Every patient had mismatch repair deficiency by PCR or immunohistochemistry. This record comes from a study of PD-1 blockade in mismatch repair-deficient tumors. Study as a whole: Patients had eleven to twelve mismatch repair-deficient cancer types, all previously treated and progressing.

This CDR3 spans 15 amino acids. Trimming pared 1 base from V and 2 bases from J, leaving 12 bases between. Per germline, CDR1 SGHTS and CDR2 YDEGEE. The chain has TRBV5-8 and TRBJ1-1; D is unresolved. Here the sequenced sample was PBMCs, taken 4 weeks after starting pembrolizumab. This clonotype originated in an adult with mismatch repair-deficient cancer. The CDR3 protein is CASSLRGGGNTEAFF. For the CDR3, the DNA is TGTGCCAGCAGCTTGCGGGGAGGAGGTAACACTGAAGCTTTCTTT.